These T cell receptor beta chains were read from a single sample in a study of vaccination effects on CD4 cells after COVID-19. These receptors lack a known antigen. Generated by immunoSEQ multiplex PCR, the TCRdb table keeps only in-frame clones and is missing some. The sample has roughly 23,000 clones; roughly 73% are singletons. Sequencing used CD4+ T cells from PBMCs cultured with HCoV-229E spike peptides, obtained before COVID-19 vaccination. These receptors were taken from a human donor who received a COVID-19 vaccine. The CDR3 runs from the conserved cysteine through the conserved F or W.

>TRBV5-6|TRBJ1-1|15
CASSLGLVKNTEAFF
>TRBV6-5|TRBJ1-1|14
CASSQAGLNTEAFF
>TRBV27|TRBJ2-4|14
CASSLGLAENIQYF
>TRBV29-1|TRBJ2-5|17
CSGAIITGTQLRETQYF
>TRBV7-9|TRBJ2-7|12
CASSLAYYEQYF
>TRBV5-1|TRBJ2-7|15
CASSLALTLGYEQYF
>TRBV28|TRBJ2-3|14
CASSKSGGTDTQYF
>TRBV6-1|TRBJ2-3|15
CASSERERETDTQYF
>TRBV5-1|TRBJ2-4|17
CASSLGLATLAKNIQYF
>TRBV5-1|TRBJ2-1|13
CASSLTSYNEQFF
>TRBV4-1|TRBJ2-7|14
CASSPGQWSYEQYF
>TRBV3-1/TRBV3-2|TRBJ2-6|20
CASSQGVPGTYGSGANVLTF
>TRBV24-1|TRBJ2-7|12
CATSDPSSEQYF
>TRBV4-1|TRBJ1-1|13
CASSQGWYTEAFF
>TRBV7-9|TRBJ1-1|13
CASSQQGNTEAFF
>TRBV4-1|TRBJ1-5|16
CASSQVPGGGNQPQHF
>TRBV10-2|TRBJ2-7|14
CASSPGQGSYEQYF
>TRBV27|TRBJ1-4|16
CASSTLDRGGGEKLFF
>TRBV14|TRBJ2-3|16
CASSRQGKIRTDTQYF
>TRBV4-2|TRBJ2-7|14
CASRNGLADYEQYF
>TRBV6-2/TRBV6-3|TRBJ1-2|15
CASSLFQQGAGGYTF
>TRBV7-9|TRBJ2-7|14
CASSSREGTYEQYF
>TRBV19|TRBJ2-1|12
CASSIDRIEQFF
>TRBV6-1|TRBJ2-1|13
CASSELASNEQFF
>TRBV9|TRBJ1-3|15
CASSANTVSGNTIYF
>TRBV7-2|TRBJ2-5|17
CASSLMGLVPRQETQYF
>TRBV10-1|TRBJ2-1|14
CASSTSGGFNEQFF
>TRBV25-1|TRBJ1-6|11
CASSEGSPLHF
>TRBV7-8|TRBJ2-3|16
CASSLGRGRRTDTQYF
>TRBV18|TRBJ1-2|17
CASSPPAFVGTGLGYTF